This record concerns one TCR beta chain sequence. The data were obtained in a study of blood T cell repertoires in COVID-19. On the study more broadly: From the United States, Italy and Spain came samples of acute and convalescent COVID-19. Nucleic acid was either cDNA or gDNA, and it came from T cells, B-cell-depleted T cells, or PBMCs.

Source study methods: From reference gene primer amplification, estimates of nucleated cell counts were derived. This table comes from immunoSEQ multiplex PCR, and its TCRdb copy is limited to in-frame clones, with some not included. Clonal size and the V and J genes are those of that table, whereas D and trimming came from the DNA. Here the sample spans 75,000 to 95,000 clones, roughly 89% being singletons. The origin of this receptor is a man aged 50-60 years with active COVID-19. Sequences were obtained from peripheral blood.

CDR3: CASSDGRGLEQYF. The CDR3 region has the DNA TGTGCCAGCAGTGACGGGCGGGGGCTCGAGCAGTACTTC. The chain employs TRBV6-2 or TRBV6-3 and TRBJ2-7; D may be TRBD2 (7 bases). Germline values: CDR1 MNHEY, CDR2 SVGEGT. The CDR3 spans 13 residues. Trimming stripped 5 bases from V and 6 bases from J, with 14 bases between.